This T cell receptor (beta chain) comes out of a study of shared clonotypes between healthy human individuals. Study-level points and caveats: Specimens sampled were limited to blood, with tissue repertoires likely differing.

This clone was seen a single time. Its antigen is still unknown. Genomic DNA from each subset was divided evenly over several immunoSEQ plates. Authors' analysis steps: ImmunoSEQ gave junction-only sequences without quality scores, so filtering differed. Sequencing used immunoSEQ multiplex PCR; TCRdb keeps in-frame clones, though not all of them. V and J calls plus clone size are reproduced from that table; the DNA served to infer D and trimming. Of about 650,000 clones listed, over 95% are singletons. In germline, CDR1 is SGHRS, CDR2 YFSETQ. This CDR3 region has 13 residues. Trimming pared 2 bases from V and 2 bases from J, leaving 8 bases between. Naive CD8 cells, CD45RO-negative and positively selected for CCR7, excluded terminally differentiated effector memory CD45RA+ cells.

V is TRBV5-1 and J is TRBJ2-7; the D is unclear. Source material: naive CD8+ T cells sorted from blood. This sequence was found in a woman aged 30 to 39 in good health. For the CDR3, the DNA is TGCGCCAGCAGCTTAGACGTAACCTACGAGCAGTACTTC. Residues: CASSLDVTYEQYF.